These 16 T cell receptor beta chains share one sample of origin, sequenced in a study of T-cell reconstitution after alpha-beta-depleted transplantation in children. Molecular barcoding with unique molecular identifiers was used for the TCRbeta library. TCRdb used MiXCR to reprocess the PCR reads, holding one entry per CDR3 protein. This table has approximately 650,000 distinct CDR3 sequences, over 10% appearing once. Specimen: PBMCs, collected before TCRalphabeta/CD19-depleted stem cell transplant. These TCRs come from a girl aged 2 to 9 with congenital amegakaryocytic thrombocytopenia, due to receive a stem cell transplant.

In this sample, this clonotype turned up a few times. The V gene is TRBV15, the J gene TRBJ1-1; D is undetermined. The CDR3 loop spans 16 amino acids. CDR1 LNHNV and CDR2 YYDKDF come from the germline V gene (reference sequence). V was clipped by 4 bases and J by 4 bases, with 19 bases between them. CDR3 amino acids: CATSTYSGYLGTEAFF. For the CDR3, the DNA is TGTGCCACCAGCACATATAGCGGGTACTTGGGCACTGAAGCTTTCTTT.

The CDR3 DNA reads as TGCGCCAGCAGCGAAACAGGTGTTACCTACGAGCAGTACTTC. Encoded protein: CASSETGVTYEQYF. The chain combines TRBV5-1 with TRBJ2-7, with a weak D call TRBD1 (5 bases). This CDR3 is built from 14 residues. Germline CDR1 is SGHRS and CDR2 is YFSETQ. V lost 4 bases and J lost 2, with 13 bases in between.

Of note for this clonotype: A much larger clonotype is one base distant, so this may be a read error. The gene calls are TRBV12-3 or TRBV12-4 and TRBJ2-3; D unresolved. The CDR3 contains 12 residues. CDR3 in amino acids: CASRRNTDMQYF. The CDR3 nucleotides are TGTGCCAGCCGACGCAACACAGATATGCAGTATTTT.

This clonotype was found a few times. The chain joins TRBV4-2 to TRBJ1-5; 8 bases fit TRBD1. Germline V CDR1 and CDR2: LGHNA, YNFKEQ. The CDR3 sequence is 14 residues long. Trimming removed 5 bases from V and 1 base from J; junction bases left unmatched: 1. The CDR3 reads CASSYRGSNQPQHF. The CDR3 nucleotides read TGTGCCAGCAGCTACAGGGGGAGCAATCAGCCCCAGCATTTT.

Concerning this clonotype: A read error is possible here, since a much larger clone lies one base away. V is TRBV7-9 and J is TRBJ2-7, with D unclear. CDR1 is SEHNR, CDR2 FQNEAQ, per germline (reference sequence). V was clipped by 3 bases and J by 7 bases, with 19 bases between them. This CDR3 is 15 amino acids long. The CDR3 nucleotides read TGTGCCAGCAGCTTCCCCGTACGGTTTAATAATGAGCAGTACTTC. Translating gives CASSFPVRFNNEQYF.

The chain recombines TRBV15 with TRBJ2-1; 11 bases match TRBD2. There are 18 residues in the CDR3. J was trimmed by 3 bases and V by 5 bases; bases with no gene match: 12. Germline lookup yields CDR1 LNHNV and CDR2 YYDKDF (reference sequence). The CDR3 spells CATSPRPLLAGVYNEQFF. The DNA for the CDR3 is TGTGCCACCAGCCCTCGGCCCCTACTAGCGGGAGTCTACAATGAGCAGTTCTTC.

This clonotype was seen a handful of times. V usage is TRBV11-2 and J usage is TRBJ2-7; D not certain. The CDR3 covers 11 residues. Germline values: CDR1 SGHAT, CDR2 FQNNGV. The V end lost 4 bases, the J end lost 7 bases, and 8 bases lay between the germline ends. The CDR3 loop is CASSSFGEQYF. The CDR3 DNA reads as TGTGCCAGCAGCTCCTTCGGGGAGCAGTACTTC. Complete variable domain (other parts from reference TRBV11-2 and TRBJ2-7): EAGVAQSPRYKIIEKRQSVAFWCNPISGHATLYWYQQILGQGPKLLIQFQNNGVVDDSQLPKDRFSAERLKGVDSTLKIQPAKLEDSAVYLCASSSFGEQYFGPGTRLTVT.

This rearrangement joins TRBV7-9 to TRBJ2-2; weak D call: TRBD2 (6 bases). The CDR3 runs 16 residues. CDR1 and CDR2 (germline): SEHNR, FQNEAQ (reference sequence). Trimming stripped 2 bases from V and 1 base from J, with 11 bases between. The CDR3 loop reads CASSLLPGVNTGELFF. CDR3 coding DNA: TGTGCCAGCAGCTTATTACCGGGGGTGAACACCGGGGAGCTGTTTTTT.

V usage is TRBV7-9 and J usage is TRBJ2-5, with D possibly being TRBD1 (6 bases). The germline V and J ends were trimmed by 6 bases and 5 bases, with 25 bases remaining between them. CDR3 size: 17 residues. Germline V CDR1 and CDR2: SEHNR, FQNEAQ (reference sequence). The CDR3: CASRRISFPGQGETQYF. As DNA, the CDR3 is TGTGCCAGCAGGAGGATATCATTTCCAGGGCAGGGGGAGACCCAGTACTTC.

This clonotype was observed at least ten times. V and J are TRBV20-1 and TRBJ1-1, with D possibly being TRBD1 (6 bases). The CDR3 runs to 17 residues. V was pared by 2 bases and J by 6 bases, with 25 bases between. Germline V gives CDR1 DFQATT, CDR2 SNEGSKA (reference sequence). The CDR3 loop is CSARQGGDRGGRSEAFF. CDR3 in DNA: TGCAGTGCTAGACAAGGGGGTGACCGTGGGGGACGCTCTGAAGCTTTCTTT.

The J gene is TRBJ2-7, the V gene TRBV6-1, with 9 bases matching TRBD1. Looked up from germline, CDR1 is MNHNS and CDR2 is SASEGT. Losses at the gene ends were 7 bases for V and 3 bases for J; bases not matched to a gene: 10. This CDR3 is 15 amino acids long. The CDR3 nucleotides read TGTGCCAGCAAGCTCGACAGGGGGGGAAGCTACGAGCAGTACTTC. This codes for CASKLDRGGSYEQYF.

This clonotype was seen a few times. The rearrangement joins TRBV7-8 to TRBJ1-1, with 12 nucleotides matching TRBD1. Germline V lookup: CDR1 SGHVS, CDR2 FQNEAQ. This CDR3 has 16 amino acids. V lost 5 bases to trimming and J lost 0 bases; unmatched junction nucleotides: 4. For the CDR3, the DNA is TGTGCCAGCAGCGCCGGGACAGGGGGCTTGAACACTGAAGCTTTCTTT. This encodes CASSAGTGGLNTEAFF.

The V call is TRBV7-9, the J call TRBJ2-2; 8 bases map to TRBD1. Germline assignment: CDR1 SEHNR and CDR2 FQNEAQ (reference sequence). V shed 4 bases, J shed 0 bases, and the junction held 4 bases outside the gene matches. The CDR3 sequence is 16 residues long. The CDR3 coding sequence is TGTGCCAGCAGCTCAAGGACAGGGCCGAACACCGGGGAGCTGTTTTTT. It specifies CASSSRTGPNTGELFF.

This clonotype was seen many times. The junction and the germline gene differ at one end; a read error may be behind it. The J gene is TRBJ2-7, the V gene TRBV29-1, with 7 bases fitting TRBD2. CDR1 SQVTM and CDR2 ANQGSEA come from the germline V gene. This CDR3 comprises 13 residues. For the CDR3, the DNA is TGTAGCGTTGTGCGCGGGAGCTCCTACGAGCAGTACTTC. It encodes CSVVRGSSYEQYF.

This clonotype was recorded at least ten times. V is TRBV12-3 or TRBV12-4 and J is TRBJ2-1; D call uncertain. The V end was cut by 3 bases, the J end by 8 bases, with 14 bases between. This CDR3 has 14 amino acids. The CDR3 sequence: CASSFPSLWDEQFF. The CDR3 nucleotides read TGTGCCAGCAGTTTCCCCAGCCTATGGGATGAGCAGTTCTTC.

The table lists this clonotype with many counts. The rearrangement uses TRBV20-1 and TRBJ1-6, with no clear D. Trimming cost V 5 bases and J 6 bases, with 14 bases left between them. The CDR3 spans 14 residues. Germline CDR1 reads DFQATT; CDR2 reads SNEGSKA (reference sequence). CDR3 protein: CSALSLHSNSPLHF. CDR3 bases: TGCAGTGCTCTCTCCTTACACAGTAATTCACCCCTCCACTTT.